This TCR beta chain was observed in a study of Ad26.COV2.S vaccination and SARS-CoV-2 variants. Study overall: The vaccine Ad26.COV2.S was put into the muscle once, or twice with 56 days between.

Profiled with immunoSEQ multiplex PCR; TCRdb holds only in-frame clones, not every one. The sample records a few hundred thousand clones, 90% being singletons. Described treatment: over 15 received Ad26.COV2.S at low or high dose, single or two shots; several received placebo; per-sample allocation not given. Material that was analyzed had been drawn on day 63 after the first vaccine or placebo injection. An adult aged 18-55 years in Boston served as the donor. This clone was counted only a few times. Germline assignment: CDR1 MDHEN and CDR2 SYDVKM. This CDR3 has 14 residues. V dropped 5 bases and J dropped 3; count of bases not matched to a gene: 2.

The sequences come from peripheral blood, collected in a trial of Ad26.COV2.S vaccine versus placebo. The rearrangement uses TRBV28 and TRBJ1-5; 9 nucleotides agree with TRBD1. The TCR sequence derives from a person aged 18 to 65 who received the Ad26.COV2.S COVID-19 vaccine or a placebo. Here the CDR3 reads CASSDRGVNQPQHF. The CDR3 region has the DNA TGTGCCAGCAGTGACAGGGGGGTCAATCAGCCCCAGCATTTT.